Following are 14 T cell receptor beta chains from one sample sequenced in a study of spatial heterogeneity in lung cancer. The sample's time point: sample taken at primary tumor resection. TCRdb used MiXCR to reprocess the 5' RACE reads, holding one entry per CDR3 protein. The sample records about 12,000 distinct CDR3 sequences, 3.5% to 4% being singletons. Sequenced material: PBMCs, taken at surgery. These receptors all come from a male donor with early-stage non-small cell lung cancer.

In its sample, this clonotype was seen many times. The chain couples TRBV5-1 to TRBJ2-7; D might be TRBD2 (6 bases). With 2 bases removed from V and 2 bases from J, the gap between germline ends came to 14 bases. Germline V gene data show CDR1 as SGHRS and CDR2 as YFSETQ. The CDR3 spans 15 residues. This CDR3 is CASSFLEAGPYEQYF. The CDR3 region has the DNA TGCGCCAGCAGCTTCCTGGAAGCGGGCCCCTACGAGCAGTACTTC. Combining the CDR3 with reference TRBV5-1 and TRBJ2-7 gives the whole variable domain KAGVTQTPRYLIKTRGQQVTLSCSPISGHRSVSWYQQTPGQGLQFLFEYFSETQRNKGNFPGRFSGRQFSNSRSEMNVSTLELGDSALYLCASSFLEAGPYEQYFGPGTRLTVT.

This clonotype showed up many times. The chain has TRBV11-2 and TRBJ1-6; weak D call: TRBD1 (6 bases). There are 14 residues in the CDR3. CDR1 SGHAT and CDR2 FQNNGV come from the germline V gene. V lost 4 bases and J lost 10, with 14 bases in between. CDR3 region: CASSSDRSGSPLHF. CDR3 nucleotides: TGTGCCAGCAGCTCAGACAGGTCTGGATCACCCCTCCACTTT. The full variable domain, its missing parts supplied by reference TRBV11-2 and TRBJ1-6, is EAGVAQSPRYKIIEKRQSVAFWCNPISGHATLYWYQQILGQGPKLLIQFQNNGVVDDSQLPKDRFSAERLKGVDSTLKIQPAKLEDSAVYLCASSSDRSGSPLHFGNGTRLTVT.

By frequency in the sample, this clonotype is medium-sized. CDR3 sequence: CASSDPRSDSRNLNEQFF. CDR3 DNA sequence: TGTGCCAGCAGTGATCCCCGGTCGGACTCACGGAACTTGAATGAGCAGTTCTTC. This chain joins TRBV2 and TRBJ2-1; a weak D match, TRBD2 (5 bases). This CDR3 region has 18 residues. Germline CDR1 is SNHLY and CDR2 is FYNNEI. V dropped 3 bases and J dropped 7 bases, with 25 bases sitting between them.

This clonotype appeared many times. The rearrangement joins TRBV7-9 to TRBJ2-6, with 9 bases fitting TRBD1. Trimming cost V 4 bases and J 1 base; bases outside gene matches: 8. CDR1 is SEHNR, CDR2 FQNEAQ, per germline (reference sequence). The CDR3 has 18 amino acids. The CDR3 reads CASSSLRDRGSGANVLTF. The CDR3 DNA sequence: TGTGCCAGCAGCTCCTTAAGAGACAGGGGGTCTGGGGCCAACGTCCTGACTTTC. Full variable domain (remainder filled in from reference TRBV7-9 and TRBJ2-6): DTGVSQNPRHKITKRGQNVTFRCDPISEHNRLYWYRQTLGQGPEFLTYFQNEAQLEKSRLLSDRFSAERPKGSFSTLEIQRTEQGDSAMYLCASSSLRDRGSGANVLTFGAGSRLTVL.

This clonotype was recorded many times. This chain joins TRBV6-6 and TRBJ2-7, with TRBD2 matching over 8 bases. After removal of 6 bases from V and 2 bases from J, the junction contained 6 bases not matched to a gene. The CDR3 loop spans 14 amino acids. CDR1 is MNHNY, CDR2 SVGAGI, per germline (reference sequence). CDR3 DNA sequence: TGTGCCAGCAGCCTAACTAGCGGTCCCTACGAGCAGTACTTC. Encoded protein: CASSLTSGPYEQYF.

This clonotype was picked up many times. The chain recombines TRBV12-3 or TRBV12-4 with TRBJ2-7, with D maybe TRBD2 (5 bases). The CDR3 length is 14 residues. Trimming took 2 bases from V and 1 from J, leaving 9 bases between them. The CDR3 sequence: CASSLSGKSYEQYF. DNA of the CDR3: TGTGCCAGCAGTTTATCGGGGAAATCCTACGAGCAGTACTTC.

The chain links TRBV20-1 to TRBJ2-7; 7 positions match TRBD1. CDR3 length equals 14 residues. Germline V gives CDR1 DFQATT, CDR2 SNEGSKA (reference sequence). The trim removed 0 bases at V and 7 bases at J, leaving 9 bases unmatched. CDR3 in amino acids: CSAREGQRFLEQYF. The CDR3 bases are TGCAGTGCTAGAGAGGGACAGCGTTTCCTGGAGCAGTACTTC.

This clonotype was seen at least ten times. The genes are TRBV2 and TRBJ2-3, with D perhaps matching TRBD1 (6 bases). V was trimmed by 5 bases and J by 1 base, leaving 16 bases between them. The CDR3 sequence is 16 residues long. Germline V gene lookup returns CDR1 SNHLY and CDR2 FYNNEI. The CDR3 DNA follows: TGTGCCAGCAGTCAAATCCAGGGGCCCGGCACAGATACGCAGTATTTT. Its translation is CASSQIQGPGTDTQYF.

This clonotype has a count of ten or more. The CDR3, as DNA: TGTGCCAGCAGCCATTCCCCGGGGCTCTGGTCGGCCAACGTCCTGACTTTC. Translated, it gives CASSHSPGLWSANVLTF. The J gene is TRBJ2-6, the V gene TRBV5-5, with D possibly called TRBD1 or TRBD2 (5 bases each). This CDR3 is 17 amino acids long. The germline V gene has CDR1 SGHKS and CDR2 YYEKEE (reference sequence). V was trimmed by 4 bases and J by 6 bases, leaving 20 bases between them. Together with reference TRBV5-5 and TRBJ2-6, the CDR3 gives the full variable domain: DAGVTQSPTHLIKTRGQQVTLRCSPISGHKSVSWYQQVLGQGPQFIFQYYEKEERGRGNFPDRFSARQFPNYSSELNVNALLLGDSALYLCASSHSPGLWSANVLTFGAGSRLTVL.

This clonotype was counted ten times or more. The rearrangement links TRBV14 to TRBJ2-7; D remains unclear. The length of the CDR3 is 14 residues. The germline gives CDR1 SGHDN, CDR2 FVKESK. V was trimmed by 0 bases and J by 9 bases, leaving 15 bases between them. CDR3 DNA: TGTGCCAGCAGCCAAGATTTTGGCTCCCCGAGGCAGTACTTC. The encoded protein is CASSQDFGSPRQYF.

This clonotype was recorded many times. This chain uses TRBV7-8 with TRBJ2-3; D is possibly TRBD2 (5 bases). V was trimmed by 11 bases and J by 4 bases, leaving 22 bases between them. The germline gives CDR1 SGHVS, CDR2 FQNEAQ. The CDR3 runs 15 residues. CDR3: CALSDPEESADTQYF. CDR3 nucleotides: TGTGCCTTATCGGACCCGGAGGAAAGCGCAGATACGCAGTATTTT.

This clonotype was observed at least ten times. This sequence joins TRBV19 and TRBJ2-3, with 7 bases matching TRBD1. CDR1 is LNHDA and CDR2 is SQIVND in the germline V gene (reference sequence). CDR3 length equals 14 residues. Trimming took 5 bases from V and 3 from J; bases not matched to a gene: 5. CDR3 sequence: CASSPTGETDTQYF. Written as DNA, the CDR3 is TGTGCCAGTAGTCCCACAGGGGAAACAGATACGCAGTATTTT.

In its sample, this clonotype was seen many times. The rearrangement links TRBV7-2 to TRBJ2-1; no reliable D call. Germline-derived CDR1 and CDR2 are SGHTA and FQGNSA. The V and J ends lost 1 base and 8 bases respectively, with 12 bases between them. CDR3 length: 14 residues. CDR3 protein: CASSLGLGLDEQFF. The DNA of the CDR3 is TGTGCCAGCAGCTTAGGGTTAGGGCTGGATGAGCAGTTCTTC.

This clonotype was observed at least ten times. This chain uses TRBV6-2 or TRBV6-3 with TRBJ2-7, with TRBD1 identical over 9 bases. V shed 6 bases and J 6 bases; nucleotides not matched to a gene: 9. The CDR3 covers 14 residues. The germline V gene has CDR1 MNHEY and CDR2 SVGEGT. The CDR3, as DNA: TGTGCCAGCAGCCCCGGGACAGGGTTCTCCGAGCAGTACTTC. It yields the protein CASSPGTGFSEQYF.